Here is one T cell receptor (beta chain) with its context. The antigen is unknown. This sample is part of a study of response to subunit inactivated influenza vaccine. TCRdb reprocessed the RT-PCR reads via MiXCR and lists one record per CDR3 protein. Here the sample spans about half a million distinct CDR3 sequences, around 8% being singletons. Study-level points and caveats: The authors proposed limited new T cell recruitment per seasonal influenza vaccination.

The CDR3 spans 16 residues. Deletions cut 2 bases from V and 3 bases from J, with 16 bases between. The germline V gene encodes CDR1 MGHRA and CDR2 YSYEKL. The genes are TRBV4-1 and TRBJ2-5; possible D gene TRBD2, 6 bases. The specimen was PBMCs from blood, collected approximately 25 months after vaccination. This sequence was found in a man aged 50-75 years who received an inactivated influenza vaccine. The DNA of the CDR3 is TGCGCCAGCAGCCAAACCGGGGGTCCCAAGAAAGAGACCCAGTACTTC. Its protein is CASSQTGGPKKETQYF.